This entry lists 21 T cell receptor beta chains sequenced from one sample in a study of CD8 T cells in Susac syndrome. Random-hexamer reverse transcription was applied to about 0.5 to 1 ug RNA. TCRdb independently ran MiXCR on the immunoSEQ multiplex PCR reads; one entry per CDR3 protein. This sample has a few hundred thousand distinct CDR3 sequences, with approximately 95% found just once. Material for sequencing was CD4+ T cells from PBMCs. The receptors were gathered from a human donor with multiple sclerosis.

This clonotype has only one observation. This chain uses TRBV12-3 or TRBV12-4 with TRBJ1-6; D may be TRBD1 (6 bases). V lost 7 bases to trimming and J lost 15 bases, with 16 bases between them. The CDR3 is 12 residues long. In DNA form, the CDR3 reads TGTGCCAGCACCTCGGGGGGCACTGGCCTCCACTTT. Its translation is CASTSGGTGLHF.

The V and J genes are TRBV20-1 and TRBJ2-5, with TRBD2 identical over 8 bases. The CDR3 sequence is 14 residues long. Trimming took 5 bases from V and 0 from J; bases not matched to a gene: 5. Germline V gene data show CDR1 as DFQATT and CDR2 as SNEGSKA (reference sequence). CDR3 sequence (DNA): TGCAGTGCTCGAGCGGGGGCGTACCAAGAGACCCAGTACTTC. Translation: CSARAGAYQETQYF.

The chain joins TRBV20-1 to TRBJ1-2; D is uncertain. CDR1 and CDR2 from the germline V gene are DFQATT and SNEGSKA (reference sequence). Trimming took off 0 bases at V and 8 bases at J, with 13 bases between the two ends. The length of the CDR3 is 13 residues. CDR3 residues: CSARDVLRGGYTF. CDR3 sequence (DNA): TGCAGTGCTAGAGATGTCCTCAGAGGGGGCTACACCTTC.

The CDR3 here is CSASPIGNTEAFF. The CDR3 DNA reads TGCAGTGCTAGTCCAATAGGGAACACTGAAGCTTTCTTT. This sequence joins TRBV20-1 and TRBJ1-1, with no clear D. Trimming pared 3 bases from V and 1 base from J, leaving 9 bases between. Germline loops: CDR1 DFQATT, CDR2 SNEGSKA (reference sequence). This CDR3 spans 13 amino acids.

V usage is TRBV10-3 and J usage is TRBJ1-4; TRBD1 agrees at 9 bases. This CDR3 is built from 15 residues. V lost 3 bases, J lost 6 bases, and 5 bases stayed unmatched. The germline V gene has CDR1 ENHRY and CDR2 SYGVKD. CDR3 sequence: CAISDYRGLDEKLFF. The DNA for the CDR3 is TGTGCCATCAGTGACTACAGGGGGCTGGATGAAAAACTGTTTTTT.

The chain couples TRBV11-2 to TRBJ2-3; 10 bases agree with TRBD2. Trimming took 5 bases from V and 2 from J; bases not matched to a gene: 4. Looked up from germline, CDR1 is SGHAT and CDR2 is FQNNGV. This CDR3 has 15 residues. The CDR3 reads CASSPSGGDTDTQYF. CDR3 nucleotides: TGTGCCAGCAGCCCTAGCGGGGGAGACACAGATACGCAGTATTTT.

V is TRBV20-1 and J is TRBJ2-5; D call uncertain. The CDR3 runs 14 residues. Germline V gene lookup returns CDR1 DFQATT and CDR2 SNEGSKA (reference sequence). V shed 3 bases and J shed 2 bases, with 13 bases lying between them. This chain's CDR3 is CSARPPRLQETQYF. The DNA of the CDR3 is TGCAGTGCTAGGCCTCCGAGACTGCAAGAGACCCAGTACTTC.

The chain carries TRBV11-1 and TRBJ2-7; D may match TRBD1 or TRBD2 (5 bases each). The V gene's germline CDR1 is SGHAT and CDR2 FQDESV (reference sequence). V dropped 3 bases and J dropped 2 bases, with 8 bases sitting between them. The CDR3 totals 13 residues. This chain's CDR3 is CASSLQGPYEQYV. The CDR3 DNA is TGTGCCAGCAGCTTGCAGGGACCCTACGAGCAGTACGTC.

The chain's CDR3 is CASSYPGGGVDEQFF. The CDR3 region has the DNA TGTGCCAGCAGCTACCCGGGAGGGGGGGTAGATGAGCAGTTCTTC. This chain uses TRBV3-1 with TRBJ2-1, with 8 nucleotides matching TRBD2. The CDR3 has 15 residues. The trim removed 5 bases at V and 8 bases at J, leaving 11 bases unmatched. The germline V gene has CDR1 LGHDT and CDR2 YNNKEL (reference sequence).

J is TRBJ2-1 and V is TRBV29-1; 13 nucleotides agree with TRBD2. V was pared by 7 bases and J by 8 bases, with 11 bases of the junction left unmatched. CDR1 SQVTM and CDR2 ANQGSEA come from the germline V gene. The CDR3 has 15 residues. CDR3 sequence: CSDLPLAGGPDEQFF. CDR3 DNA sequence: TGCAGCGACCTCCCACTAGCGGGGGGGCCCGATGAGCAGTTCTTC.

The V and J genes are TRBV15 and TRBJ1-2; D is ambiguous. The CDR3 spans 15 residues. The V and J ends lost 2 bases and 4 bases respectively, with 14 bases between them. The germline CDR1 and CDR2 sequences are LNHNV and YYDKDF (reference sequence). The CDR3 loop reads CATSRPPESAYGYTF. DNA of the CDR3: TGTGCCACCAGCAGACCCCCCGAGAGTGCCTATGGCTACACCTTC. Using reference TRBV15 and TRBJ1-2 for the parts outside the CDR3, the full variable domain is DAMVIQNPRYQVTQFGKPVTLSCSQTLNHNVMYWYQQKSSQAPKLLFHYYDKDFNNEADTPDNFQSRRPNTSFCFLDIRSPGLGDTAMYLCATSRPPESAYGYTFGSGTRLTVV.

This chain links TRBV29-1 with TRBJ2-5, with D hard to call. There are 12 residues in the CDR3. The V and J ends lost 3 bases and 2 bases respectively, with 7 bases between them. Germline V gene lookup returns CDR1 SQVTM and CDR2 ANQGSEA. The CDR3 is CSVETYQETQYF. CDR3 DNA sequence: TGCAGCGTTGAGACTTATCAAGAGACCCAGTACTTC.

The V call is TRBV3-1, the J call TRBJ2-7; weak D call: TRBD1 (6 bases). V lost 0 bases and J lost 6, with 15 bases in between. The CDR3 has 15 amino acids. Germline V lookup: CDR1 LGHDT, CDR2 YNNKEL (reference sequence). Here the CDR3 reads CASSQDGVVRGEQYF. The CDR3 nucleotides read TGTGCCAGCAGCCAAGACGGTGTTGTCAGGGGCGAGCAGTACTTC.

V is TRBV2 and J is TRBJ2-2; 7 bases are shared with TRBD1. The CDR3 length is 14 residues. The germline V gene has CDR1 SNHLY and CDR2 FYNNEI. J lost 2 bases, V lost 6 bases, and 3 bases had no gene match. The CDR3 is CASSGQVNTGELFF. The CDR3 DNA reads TGTGCCAGCAGCGGACAGGTCAACACCGGGGAGCTGTTTTTT. Based on the CDR3 plus reference TRBV2 and TRBJ2-2, the full variable domain is EPEVTQTPSHQVTQMGQEVILRCVPISNHLYFYWYRQILGQKVEFLVSFYNNEISEKSEIFDDQFSVERPDGSNFTLKIRSTKLEDSAMYFCASSGQVNTGELFFGEGSRLTVL.

This chain links TRBV20-1 with TRBJ2-1, with 8 bases aligning to TRBD2. J gave up 3 bases and V 5 bases, and 9 bases lay outside the gene matches. Germline CDR1 DFQATT, CDR2 SNEGSKA (reference sequence). The CDR3 extends over 15 amino acids. CDR3 nucleotides: TGCAGTGCTGGAGCCCTCAGCGGGGGCTACAATGAGCAGTTCTTC. It yields the protein CSAGALSGGYNEQFF.

The chain is built from TRBV23-1 and TRBJ1-1; D is perhaps TRBD1 (5 bases). TRBV23-1 qualifies as an ORF whose function is uncertain. CDR3 size: 13 residues. The V end was cut by 4 bases, the J end by 7 bases, with 13 bases between. CDR3 DNA: TGCGCCAGCAGTCTCGGGACTCACCGTGAAGCTTTCTTT. Translating gives CASSLGTHREAFF.

As DNA, the CDR3 is TGCAGCGTTCCCCCGGGGGCGAGGACCACTGAAGCTTTCTTT. Translation: CSVPPGARTTEAFF. V usage is TRBV29-1 and J usage is TRBJ1-1, with a weak D call TRBD1 (6 bases). Germline V gives CDR1 SQVTM, CDR2 ANQGSEA. Between the trimmed V and J ends, which lost 5 bases and 4 bases, there was a span of 17 bases. The CDR3 consists of 14 residues.

CDR3 DNA sequence: TGCAGCGCTACGAGGGAAGGCACTGAAGCTTTCTTT. This encodes CSATREGTEAFF. The chain recombines TRBV29-1 with TRBJ1-1; D is unclear. The V end was cut by 7 bases, the J end by 4 bases, with 13 bases between. Germline CDR1 reads SQVTM; CDR2 reads ANQGSEA. The CDR3 is 12 amino acids. Variable domain in full (rest from reference TRBV29-1 and TRBJ1-1): SAVISQKPSRDICQRGTSLTIQCQVDSQVTMMFWYRQQPGQSLTLIATANQGSEATYESGFVIDKFPISRPNLTFSTLTVSNMSPEDSSIYLCSATREGTEAFFGQGTRLTVV.

The rearrangement links TRBV20-1 to TRBJ1-2; D unresolved. V was clipped by 0 bases and J by 4 bases, with 6 bases between them. Germline-derived CDR1 and CDR2 are DFQATT and SNEGSKA (reference sequence). This CDR3 has 12 amino acids. DNA for the CDR3: TGCAGTGCTAGAGAGGGAGCCTATGGCTACACCTTC. Protein: CSAREGAYGYTF.

The chain has TRBV7-2 and TRBJ2-2; D unresolved. V dropped 3 bases and J dropped 0 bases, with 5 bases sitting between them. CDR3 length: 14 residues. Germline V gene data show CDR1 as SGHTA and CDR2 as FQGNSA. The DNA of the CDR3 is TGTGCCAGCAGCTTGAGGCCGAACACCGGGGAGCTGTTTTTT. Residues: CASSLRPNTGELFF.

In its sample, this clonotype was seen once. Compared with germline, one end of the junction differs, possibly owing to a read error. V usage is TRBV2 and J usage is TRBJ2-5, with D perhaps TRBD1 or TRBD2 (5 bases each). Germline CDR1 SNHLY, CDR2 FYNNEI. The CDR3 is 11 residues long. This chain's CDR3 is CASSEWGRADF. CDR3 sequence (DNA): TGTGCCAGCAGTGAATGGGGGAGAGCCGACTTC.